The 20 T cell receptor beta chains below all came from one sample that was sequenced in a study of vaccination and CD4 T cells after COVID-19. An Oncomine TCR Beta short-read assay was used to sequence the DNA from cultured CD4+ T cells. TCRdb reanalysed the PCR reads using MiXCR and keeps one entry per CDR3 protein. The profile shows more than 9,000 distinct CDR3 sequences, roughly 61% of them singletons. The treatment was: approximately nine-day PBMC culture with coronavirus spike peptide pools or control peptides (ViraFEST assay). These TCRs' antigens remain unknown. The sequenced material came from CD4+ T cells from blood, cultured in vitro. The origin of the receptors is a human donor who had recovered from COVID-19.

The table lists this clonotype with a few counts. The chain recombines TRBV2 with TRBJ1-1, with TRBD1 identical over 7 bases. The CDR3 is 14 residues long. V lost 10 bases and J lost 0; bases outside the gene matches: 8. Germline-derived CDR1 and CDR2 are SNHLY and FYNNEI. The CDR3 DNA reads TGTGCCACCACCAAGACAGGGATGAACACTGAAGCTTTCTTT. Encoded protein: CATTKTGMNTEAFF.

This clonotype has just one count. The chain recombines TRBV6-1 with TRBJ2-5; 15 bases agree with TRBD2. This CDR3 is 17 amino acids long. V lost 8 bases to trimming and J lost 5 bases; unmatched junction nucleotides: 12. CDR1 MNHNS and CDR2 SASEGT come from the germline V gene. The CDR3 nucleotides read TGTGCCAGCCAGCCCAGGACTAGCGGGAGGGCCATCGAGACCCAGTACTTC. Translated, it gives CASQPRTSGRAIETQYF.

In its sample, this clonotype was seen a few times. This chain connects TRBV20-1 to TRBJ2-1; 12 nucleotides line up with TRBD2. Unmatched junction bases numbered 7, after V lost 2 bases and J lost 5 bases. Germline loops: CDR1 DFQATT, CDR2 SNEGSKA (reference sequence). This CDR3 is built from 16 residues. CDR3 sequence reads: CSARLAGGRGHNEQFF. DNA of the CDR3: TGCAGTGCTAGACTAGCGGGAGGGCGGGGTCACAATGAGCAGTTCTTC.

The CDR3 bases are TGTGCCTGTGTCACTTTGAGCGGCGGGGGCCCGGCGAGGGAGACCCAGTACTTC. Residues: CACVTLSGGGPARETQYF. The gene calls are TRBV30 and TRBJ2-5, with D possibly TRBD2 on 7 matching bases. Trimming shortened V by 6 bases and J by 5 bases, and 31 bases separated the two germline ends. This CDR3 comprises 18 residues. Germline values: CDR1 GTSNPN, CDR2 SVGIG (reference sequence).

In DNA, the CDR3 is TGTGCCACCAGTGATGGACTCGCCGAGACCCAGTACTTC. Translating it yields CATSDGLAETQYF. The chain combines TRBV24-1 with TRBJ2-5; TRBD2 is a possible D gene (5 bases). The CDR3 runs to 13 residues. V was cut by 3 bases and J by 5 bases, with 9 bases left in between. Looked up from germline, CDR1 is KGHDR and CDR2 is SFDVKD.

This rearrangement joins TRBV20-1 to TRBJ2-1, with D perhaps matching TRBD2 (6 bases). There are 13 residues in the CDR3. Germline V gene lookup returns CDR1 DFQATT and CDR2 SNEGSKA (reference sequence). The CDR3 sequence: CSAYGGRDNEQFF. DNA of the CDR3: TGCAGCGCCTACGGGGGTCGAGACAATGAGCAGTTCTTC.

This CDR3 reads CSATSGNTGELFF. In DNA form, the CDR3 reads TGCAGTGCTACTAGCGGGAACACCGGGGAGCTGTTTTTT. The V gene is TRBV20-1, the J gene TRBJ2-2; 7 bases fit TRBD2. With V trimmed by 4 bases and J by 1 base, 0 bases remained unmatched. The CDR3 totals 13 residues. CDR1 and CDR2 from the germline V gene are DFQATT and SNEGSKA (reference sequence).

The sample holds a few counts of this clonotype. The chain has TRBV7-2 and TRBJ2-5; weak D call: TRBD1 (6 bases). Deletions cut 8 bases from V and 7 bases from J, with 17 bases between. Germline V gene lookup returns CDR1 SGHTA and CDR2 FQGNSA. This CDR3 has 13 residues. This chain's CDR3 is CASLTGQSLTQYF. DNA of the CDR3: TGTGCCAGCCTGACCGGACAGTCGCTGACCCAGTACTTC. The full variable domain, its missing parts supplied by reference TRBV7-2 and TRBJ2-5, is GAGVSQSPSNKVTEKGKDVELRCDPISGHTALYWYRQSLGQGLEFLIYFQGNSAPDKSGLPSDRFSAERTGGSVSTLTIQRTQQEDSAVYLCASLTGQSLTQYFGPGTRLLVL.

This clonotype appeared a single time. The chain carries TRBV28 and TRBJ2-7; tentatively, D is TRBD2 (7 bases). The CDR3 length is 16 residues. Trimming stripped 4 bases from V and 0 bases from J, with 16 bases between. Germline values: CDR1 MDHEN, CDR2 SYDVKM. This CDR3 is CASSSGGARPSYEQYF. The CDR3 DNA reads as TGTGCCAGCAGTTCTGGGGGGGCCCGCCCCTCCTACGAGCAGTACTTC.

The J gene is TRBJ2-5, the V gene TRBV5-1; 7 bases match TRBD1. The CDR3 length is 15 residues. Looked up from germline, CDR1 is SGHRS and CDR2 is YFSETQ. V lost 7 bases, J lost 5 bases, and 14 bases stayed unmatched. CDR3 nucleotides: TGCGCCAGCGCCAACCCGACAGGGTACGCGGAGACCCAGTACTTC. Protein product: CASANPTGYAETQYF.

The rearrangement joins TRBV11-2 to TRBJ2-7; D might be TRBD1 (8 bases). CDR1 and CDR2 (germline): SGHAT, FQNNGV. Between the trimmed V and J ends, which lost 4 bases and 0 bases, there was a span of 13 bases. The CDR3 loop spans 15 amino acids. The CDR3 here is CASSSTGGGSYEQYF. As DNA, the CDR3 is TGTGCCAGCAGCTCTACAGGGGGGGGCTCCTACGAGCAGTACTTC.

The V call is TRBV7-2, the J call TRBJ2-6, with a weak D call TRBD1 (5 bases). V lost 6 bases to trimming and J lost 1 base, with 10 bases between them. From germline, CDR1 is SGHTA and CDR2 FQGNSA. This CDR3 spans 15 amino acids. CDR3: CASRPQGSGANVLTF. The CDR3 nucleotides are TGTGCCAGCAGACCCCAGGGATCTGGGGCCAACGTCCTGACTTTC.

The chain combines TRBV24-1 with TRBJ2-1, with 10 bases matching TRBD2. CDR1 is KGHDR, CDR2 SFDVKD, per germline. With V trimmed by 2 bases and J by 8 bases, 14 bases remained unmatched. The length of the CDR3 is 18 residues. CDR3 amino acids: CATSDWGFESGREHEQFF. The DNA for the CDR3 is TGTGCCACCAGTGATTGGGGCTTTGAGAGCGGGAGGGAACATGAGCAGTTCTTC.

V is TRBV10-3 and J is TRBJ2-7; D gene unclear. This CDR3 spans 13 amino acids. Per germline, CDR1 ENHRY and CDR2 SYGVKD. Trimming cost V 5 bases and J 4 bases, with 12 bases left between them. This CDR3 reads CAISNLPLYEQYF. CDR3 coding DNA: TGTGCCATCAGTAACCTCCCCCTGTACGAGCAGTACTTC.

The genes are TRBV5-6 and TRBJ1-5; 9 nucleotides line up with TRBD1. Unmatched junction bases numbered 11, after V lost 5 bases and J lost 2 bases. The CDR3 covers 17 residues. Germline CDR1 reads SGHDT; CDR2 reads YYEEEE. As DNA, the CDR3 is TGTGCCAGCAGTCTGACAGGGGGAGAAGTTGGCAATCAGCCCCAGCATTTT. Translation: CASSLTGGEVGNQPQHF. Drawing the rest from reference TRBV5-6 and TRBJ1-5, the complete variable domain is DAGVTQSPTHLIKTRGQQVTLRCSPKSGHDTVSWYQQALGQGPQFIFQYYEEEERQRGNFPDRFSGHQFPNYSSELNVNALLLGDSALYLCASSLTGGEVGNQPQHFGDGTRLSIL.

This rearrangement joins TRBV18 to TRBJ2-3; maybe TRBD1 (6 bases). Deletions cut 3 bases from V and 4 bases from J, with 20 bases between. CDR1 is KGHSH, CDR2 LQKENI, per germline. The CDR3 is 17 amino acids. The CDR3 DNA reads TGTGCCAGCTCACCGCAGGCAAAGGGGTCAGGGGCAGATACGCAGTATTTT. Translated, it gives CASSPQAKGSGADTQYF. The whole variable domain, filled in from reference TRBV18 and TRBJ2-3, reads NAGVMQNPRHLVRRRGQEARLRCSPMKGHSHVYWYRQLPEEGLKFMVYLQKENIIDESGMPKERFSAEFPKEGPSILRIQQVVRGDSAAYFCASSPQAKGSGADTQYFGPGTRLTVL.

V usage is TRBV29-1 and J usage is TRBJ1-1; 9 nucleotides line up with TRBD1. This CDR3 spans 14 amino acids. The ends lost 0 bases at V and 9 bases at J; junction bases unmatched: 8. CDR1 and CDR2 (germline): SQVTM, ANQGSEA. DNA of the CDR3: TGCAGCGTTGAAGATCTAAAGGGGACAGGGAAAGCTTTCTTT. Protein: CSVEDLKGTGKAFF.

This clonotype was detected a few times. The chain combines TRBV20-1 with TRBJ2-5, with 10 bases aligning to TRBD2. The CDR3 extends over 18 amino acids. With V trimmed by 0 bases and J by 2 bases, 12 bases remained unmatched. Looked up from germline, CDR1 is DFQATT and CDR2 is SNEGSKA (reference sequence). CDR3 amino acids: CSARDSAELAGAQETQYF. CDR3 nucleotides: TGCAGTGCTAGAGATTCAGCGGAGCTAGCGGGAGCACAAGAGACCCAGTACTTC.

V gene TRBV7-8 combines with J gene TRBJ1-3; tentatively, D is TRBD1 (5 bases). CDR1 is SGHVS, CDR2 FQNEAQ, per germline. Trimming shortened V by 1 base and J by 4 bases, and 11 bases separated the two germline ends. There are 15 residues in the CDR3. As DNA, the CDR3 is TGTGCCAGCAGCTTAGAGGTAACAGGAGGAAACACCATATATTTT. This encodes CASSLEVTGGNTIYF.

The genes are TRBV7-8 and TRBJ2-5; the match to TRBD1 covers 7 bases. The CDR3 spans 14 residues. CDR1 and CDR2 (germline): SGHVS, FQNEAQ. With V trimmed by 5 bases and J by 4 bases, 7 bases remained unmatched. CDR3 sequence (DNA): TGTGCCAGCAGCGGCCCCTCAGGGGGAGAGACCCAGTACTTC. This codes for CASSGPSGGETQYF.